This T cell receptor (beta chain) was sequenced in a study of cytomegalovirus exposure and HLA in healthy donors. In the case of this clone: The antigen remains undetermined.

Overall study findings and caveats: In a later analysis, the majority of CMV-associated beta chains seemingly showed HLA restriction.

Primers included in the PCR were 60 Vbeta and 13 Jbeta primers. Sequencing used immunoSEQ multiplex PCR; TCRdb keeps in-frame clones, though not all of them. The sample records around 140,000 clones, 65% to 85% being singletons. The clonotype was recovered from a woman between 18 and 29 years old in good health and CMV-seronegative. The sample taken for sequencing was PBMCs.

This CDR3 is CAWSGLAGVFEQYF. As DNA, the CDR3 is TGTGCCTGGAGTGGACTAGCGGGAGTGTTCGAGCAGTACTTC. J is TRBJ2-7 and V is TRBV30; 12 bases match TRBD2. CDR3 length: 14 amino acids. Germline CDR1 and CDR2: GTSNPN and SVGIG (reference sequence). J lost 6 bases, V lost 1 base, and 4 bases had no gene match.